In this sample, the clone carrying this T cell receptor beta chain turned up once. CDR1 SGHNT and CDR2 YYREEE come from the germline V gene (reference sequence). There are 15 residues in the CDR3. Trimming removed 3 bases at V and 4 bases at J, with 13 bases between. This sample is drawn from a study of PD-1 blockade in classical Hodgkin lymphoma. The time point: cycle 4 day 1 (C4D1), after more than five weeks of nivolumab. No patient escaped relapse after autologous stem cell transplantation, and brentuximab vedotin exposure varied. Generated by immunoSEQ multiplex PCR, the TCRdb table keeps only in-frame clones and is missing some. The sample gives tens of thousands of clones, roughly 88% of which show up once; 23% is in the top ten.

The chain has TRBV5-4 and TRBJ1-4, with a possible D match to TRBD1 (5 bases). The source of this sequence is a human donor with classical Hodgkin lymphoma. Sequences were derived from peripheral blood mononuclear cells (PBMCs), sampled before the fourth cycle of nivolumab. CDR3 protein: CASSWDGGHNEKLFF. CDR3 sequence (DNA): TGTGCCAGCAGCTGGGACGGAGGCCATAATGAAAAACTGTTTTTT.